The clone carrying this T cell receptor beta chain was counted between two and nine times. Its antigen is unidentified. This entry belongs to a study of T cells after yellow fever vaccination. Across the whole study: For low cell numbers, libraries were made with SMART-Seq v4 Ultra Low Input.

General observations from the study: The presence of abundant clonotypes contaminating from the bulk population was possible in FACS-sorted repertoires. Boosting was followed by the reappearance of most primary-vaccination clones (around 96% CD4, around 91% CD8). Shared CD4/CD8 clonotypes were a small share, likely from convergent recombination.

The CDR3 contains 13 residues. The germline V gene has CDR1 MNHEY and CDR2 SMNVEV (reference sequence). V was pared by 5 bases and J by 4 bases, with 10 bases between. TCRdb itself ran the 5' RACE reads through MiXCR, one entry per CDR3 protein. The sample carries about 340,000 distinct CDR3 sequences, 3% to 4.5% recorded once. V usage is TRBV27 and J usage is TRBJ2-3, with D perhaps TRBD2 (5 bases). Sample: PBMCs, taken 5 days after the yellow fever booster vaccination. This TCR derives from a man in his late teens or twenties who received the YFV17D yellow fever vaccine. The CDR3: CASSLLVPDTQYF. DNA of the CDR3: TGTGCCAGCAGTCTACTAGTCCCAGATACGCAGTATTTT.